This TCR beta chain was documented in a study of post-analysis software for immune sequencing data. Unique-molecular-identifier-tagged TCR beta cDNA libraries were used. Each CDR3 protein gets one entry after TCRdb re-called the PCR reads with MiXCR. The table lists about 760,000 distinct CDR3 sequences, around 27% of them singletons. This clonotype was found a few times. Its antigen is not known. Per the germline V gene, CDR1 is MNHEY and CDR2 is SVGAGI. This CDR3 has 15 residues. V was shortened by 0 bases and J by 8 bases, with 14 bases between the two germline ends. Study-wide results and caveats: When patients were compared with controls, four to six TRBV segments were more frequent, TRBV5-6, TRBV5-1 and TRBV20-1 among them.

Sequenced input: blood. The genes are TRBV6-5 and TRBJ2-1; perhaps D is TRBD1 or TRBD2 (6 bases each). This TCR derives from a girl between 5 and 17 years old with multiple sclerosis. Written as DNA, the CDR3 is TGTGCCAGCAGTTACTCGAGAAAGGGGGGCGATGAGCAGTTCTTC. Residues: CASSYSRKGGDEQFF.